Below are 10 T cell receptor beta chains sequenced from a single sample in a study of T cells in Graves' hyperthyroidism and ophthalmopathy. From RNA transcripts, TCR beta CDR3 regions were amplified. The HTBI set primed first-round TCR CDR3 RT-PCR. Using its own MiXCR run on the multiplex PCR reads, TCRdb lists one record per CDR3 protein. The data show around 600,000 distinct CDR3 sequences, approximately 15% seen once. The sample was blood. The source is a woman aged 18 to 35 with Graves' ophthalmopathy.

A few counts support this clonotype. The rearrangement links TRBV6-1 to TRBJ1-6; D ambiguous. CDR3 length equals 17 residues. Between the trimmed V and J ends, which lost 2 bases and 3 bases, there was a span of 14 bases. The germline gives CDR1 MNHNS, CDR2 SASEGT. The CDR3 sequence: CASSEQTFGLYNSPLHF. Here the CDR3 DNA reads TGTGCCAGCAGTGAACAGACCTTCGGCCTCTATAATTCACCCCTCCACTTT.

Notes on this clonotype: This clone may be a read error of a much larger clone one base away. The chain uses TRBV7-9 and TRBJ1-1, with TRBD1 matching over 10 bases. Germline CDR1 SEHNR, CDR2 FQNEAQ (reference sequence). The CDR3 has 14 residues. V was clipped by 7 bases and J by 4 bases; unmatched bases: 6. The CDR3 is CASNPGQGSTEAFF. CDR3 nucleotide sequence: TGTGCCAGCAACCCGGGACAGGGGAGCACTGAAGCTTTCTTT.

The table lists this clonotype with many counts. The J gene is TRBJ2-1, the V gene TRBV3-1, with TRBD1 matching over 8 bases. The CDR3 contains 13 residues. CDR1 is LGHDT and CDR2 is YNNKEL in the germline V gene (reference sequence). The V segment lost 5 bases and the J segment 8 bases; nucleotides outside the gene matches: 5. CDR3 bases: TGTGCCAGCAGCGAAGCGACAGGGGATGAGCAGTTCTTC. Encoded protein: CASSEATGDEQFF.

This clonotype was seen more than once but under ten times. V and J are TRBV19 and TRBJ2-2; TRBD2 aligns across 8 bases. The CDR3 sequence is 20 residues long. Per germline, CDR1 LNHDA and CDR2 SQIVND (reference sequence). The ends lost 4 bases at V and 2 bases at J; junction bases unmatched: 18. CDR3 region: CASSTPDWLAGNSNTGELFF. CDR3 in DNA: TGTGCCAGTAGTACCCCCGATTGGTTAGCGGGGAATTCAAACACCGGGGAGCTGTTTTTT.

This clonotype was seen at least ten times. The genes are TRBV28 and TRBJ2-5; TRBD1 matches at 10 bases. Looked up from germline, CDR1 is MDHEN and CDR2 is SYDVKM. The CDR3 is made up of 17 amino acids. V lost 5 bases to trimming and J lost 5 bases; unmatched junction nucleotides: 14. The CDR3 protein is CASSKRDRGRSGETQYF. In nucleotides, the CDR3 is TGTGCCAGCAGTAAGCGGGACAGGGGCCGGTCAGGGGAGACCCAGTACTTC.

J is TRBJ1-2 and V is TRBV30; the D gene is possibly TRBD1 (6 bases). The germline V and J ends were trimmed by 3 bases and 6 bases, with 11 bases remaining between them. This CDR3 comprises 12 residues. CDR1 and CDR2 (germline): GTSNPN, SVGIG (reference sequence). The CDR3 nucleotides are TGTGCCTGGAGCGGGGGGGCACATGGCTACACCTTC. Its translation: CAWSGGAHGYTF.

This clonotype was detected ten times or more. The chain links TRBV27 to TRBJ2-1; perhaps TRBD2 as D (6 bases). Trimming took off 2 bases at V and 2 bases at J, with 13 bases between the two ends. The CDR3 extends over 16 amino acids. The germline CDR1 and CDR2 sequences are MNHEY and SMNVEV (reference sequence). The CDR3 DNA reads TGTGCCAGCAGTTTAGGAGGGAGCGGACCCTACAATGAGCAGTTCTTC. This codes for CASSLGGSGPYNEQFF.

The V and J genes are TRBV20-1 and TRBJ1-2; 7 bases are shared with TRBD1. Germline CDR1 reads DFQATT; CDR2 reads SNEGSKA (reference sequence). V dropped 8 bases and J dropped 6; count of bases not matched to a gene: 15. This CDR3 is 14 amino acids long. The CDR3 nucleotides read TGCAGTTCCTCCAGACAGGGAGGCGAGAATGGCTACACCTTC. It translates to CSSSRQGGENGYTF.

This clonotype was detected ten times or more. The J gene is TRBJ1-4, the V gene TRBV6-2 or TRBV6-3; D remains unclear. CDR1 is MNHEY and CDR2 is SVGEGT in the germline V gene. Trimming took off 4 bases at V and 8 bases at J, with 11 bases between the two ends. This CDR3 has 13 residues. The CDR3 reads CASSLRSDEKLFF. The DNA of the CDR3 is TGTGCCAGCAGTTTAAGGTCGGACGAAAAACTGTTTTTT.

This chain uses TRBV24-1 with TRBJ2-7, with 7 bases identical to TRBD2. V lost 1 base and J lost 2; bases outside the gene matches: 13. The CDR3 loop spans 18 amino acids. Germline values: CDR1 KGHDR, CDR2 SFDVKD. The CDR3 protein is CATSDLEGCGSFPYEQYF. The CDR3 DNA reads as TGTGCCACCAGTGATTTAGAAGGATGCGGGAGCTTTCCCTACGAGCAGTACTTC.